The 5 T cell receptor beta chains below come from one sample, sequenced in a study of identical twins. A single record per CDR3 protein comes from TCRdb applying MiXCR to the 5' RACE reads. The sample includes over 600,000 distinct CDR3 sequences, around 20% seen only once; the top ten take 4.3%. This same sample was also part of a study on T cells expressing NK-cell markers.

The sequenced material came from PBMCs. These receptors were obtained from a woman aged 18-29 years in good health.

A few counts support this clonotype. This chain connects TRBV12-3 or TRBV12-4 to TRBJ1-5; possibly TRBD1 for D (5 bases). Trimming shortened V by 1 base and J by 4 bases, and 11 bases separated the two germline ends. This CDR3 comprises 15 residues. CDR3 DNA: TGTGCCAGCAGTTTAGAGGGACGGGAAAATCAGCCCCAGCATTTT. Its translation is CASSLEGRENQPQHF.

This clonotype has a handful of counts. The chain has TRBV20-1 and TRBJ2-7; possible D gene TRBD2, 5 bases. Trimming stripped 5 bases from V and 3 bases from J, with 20 bases between. The CDR3 spans 15 residues. CDR1 DFQATT and CDR2 SNEGSKA come from the germline V gene (reference sequence). The CDR3 is CSALGVAEVIYEQYF. CDR3 DNA: TGCAGTGCTCTAGGCGTCGCGGAGGTCATCTACGAGCAGTACTTC.

J is TRBJ2-2 and V is TRBV5-4; 9 positions match TRBD2. This CDR3 comprises 17 residues. V lost 5 bases and J lost 1; bases outside the gene matches: 9. Germline values: CDR1 SGHNT, CDR2 YYREEE (reference sequence). The CDR3 spells CASSFPNSGRNTGELFF. In nucleotides, the CDR3 is TGTGCCAGCAGTTTTCCAAATAGCGGGAGGAACACCGGGGAGCTGTTTTTT.

This clonotype was seen a handful of times. This chain joins TRBV12-3 or TRBV12-4 and TRBJ2-5, with TRBD1 matching 10 bases. This CDR3 is built from 14 residues. V lost 6 bases to trimming and J lost 5 bases; unmatched junction nucleotides: 6. For the CDR3, the DNA is TGTGCCAGCAGAGGGGACAGGGGAGGGGAGACCCAGTACTTC. Protein product: CASRGDRGGETQYF.

This chain links TRBV6-1 with TRBJ2-4; 10 positions agree with TRBD1. This CDR3 comprises 14 residues. Germline lookup yields CDR1 MNHNS and CDR2 SASEGT. J was trimmed by 8 bases and V by 7 bases; bases with no gene match: 8. The CDR3 is CASILGQGNDIQYF. The CDR3 coding sequence is TGTGCCAGCATCCTGGGACAGGGGAATGACATTCAGTACTTC.